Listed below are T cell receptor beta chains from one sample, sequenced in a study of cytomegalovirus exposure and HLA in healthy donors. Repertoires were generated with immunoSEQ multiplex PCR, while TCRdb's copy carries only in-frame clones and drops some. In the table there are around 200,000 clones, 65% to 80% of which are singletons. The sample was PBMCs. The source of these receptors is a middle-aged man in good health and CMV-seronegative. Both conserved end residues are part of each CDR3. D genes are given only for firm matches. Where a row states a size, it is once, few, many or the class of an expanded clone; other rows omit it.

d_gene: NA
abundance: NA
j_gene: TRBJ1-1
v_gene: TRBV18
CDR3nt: TGTGCCAGCTCACCAATGACAGCCACTGAAGCTTTCTTT
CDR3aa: CASSPMTATEAFF

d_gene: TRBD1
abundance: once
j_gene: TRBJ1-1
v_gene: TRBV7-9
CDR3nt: TGTGCCAGCACCCCCGTAAGACAGGGGGCGAACACTGAAGCTTTCTTT
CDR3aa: CASTPVRQGANTEAFF

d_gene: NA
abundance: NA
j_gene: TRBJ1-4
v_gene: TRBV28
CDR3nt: TGTGCCAGCAGCCCCCTGACAGGCGGTATTGAAAAACTGTTTTTT
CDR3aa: CASSPLTGGIEKLFF

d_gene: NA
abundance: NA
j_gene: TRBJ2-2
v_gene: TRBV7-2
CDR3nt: TGTGCCAGCAGCCAGACTAGTTTCAGGTCCGAGGAGCTGTTTTTT
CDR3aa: CASSQTSFRSEELFF

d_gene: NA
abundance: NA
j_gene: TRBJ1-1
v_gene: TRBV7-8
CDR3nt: TGTGCCAGCAGCTTTATCAATAGGGGAGGGAACACTGAAGCTTTCTTT
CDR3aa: CASSFINRGGNTEAFF

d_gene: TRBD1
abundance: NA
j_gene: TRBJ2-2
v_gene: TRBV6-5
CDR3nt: TGTGCCAGCAGTTCCTACCGGGACAGTACCGGGGAGCTGTTTTTT
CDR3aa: CASSSYRDSTGELFF

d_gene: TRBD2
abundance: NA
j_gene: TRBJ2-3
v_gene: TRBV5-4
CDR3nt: TGTGCCAGCAGCATTAGCGGGGGGGCCCCAGATACGCAGTATTTT
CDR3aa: CASSISGGAPDTQYF

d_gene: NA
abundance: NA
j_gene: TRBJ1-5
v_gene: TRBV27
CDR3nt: TGTGCCAGCAGTTTTTATAGCAATCAGCCCCAGCATTTT
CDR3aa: CASSFYSNQPQHF

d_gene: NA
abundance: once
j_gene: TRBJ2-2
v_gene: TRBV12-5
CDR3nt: TGTGCTAGTGGGCGGCCCGGGGAGCTGTTTTTT
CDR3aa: CASGRPGELFF

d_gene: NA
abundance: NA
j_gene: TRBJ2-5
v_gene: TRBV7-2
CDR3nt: TGTGCCAGCAGCTGGTCTAGCCTACAAGAGACCCAGTACTTC
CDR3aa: CASSWSSLQETQYF

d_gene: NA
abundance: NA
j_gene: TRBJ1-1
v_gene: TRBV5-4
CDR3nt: TGTGCCAGCAGCTTGGCGCACATGAACACTGAAGCTTTCTTT
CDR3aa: CASSLAHMNTEAFF

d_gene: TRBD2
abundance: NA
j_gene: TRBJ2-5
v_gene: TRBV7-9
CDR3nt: TGTTCCAGCAGCCTGACGGGAGGGTATCTAGAGACCCAGTACTTC
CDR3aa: CSSSLTGGYLETQYF

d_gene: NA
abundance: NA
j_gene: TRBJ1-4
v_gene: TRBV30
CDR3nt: TGTGCCTGGAGTGTACAGGGCAGGAATGAAAAACTGTTTTTT
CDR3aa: CAWSVQGRNEKLFF

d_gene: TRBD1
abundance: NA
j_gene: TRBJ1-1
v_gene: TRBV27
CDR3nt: TGTGCCAGCAGTTTAGGGATAGGGGGCGCGAGCACTGAAGCTTTCTTT
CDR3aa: CASSLGIGGASTEAFF

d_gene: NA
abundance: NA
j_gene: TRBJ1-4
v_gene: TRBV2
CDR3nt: TGTGCCAGCAAACGGGAATGGGATGAAAAACTGTTTTTT
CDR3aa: CASKREWDEKLFF

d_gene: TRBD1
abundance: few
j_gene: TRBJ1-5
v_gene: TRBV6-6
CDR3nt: TGTGCCAGCAGTTACTCTCCAGGGGGAAATCAGCCCCAGCATTTT
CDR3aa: CASSYSPGGNQPQHF

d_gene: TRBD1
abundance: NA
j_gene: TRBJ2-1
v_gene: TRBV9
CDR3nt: TGTGCCAGCAGCGTCACAGGGGTGAATGAGCAGTTCTTC
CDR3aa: CASSVTGVNEQFF

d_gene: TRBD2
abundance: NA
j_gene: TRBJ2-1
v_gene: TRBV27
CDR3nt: TGTGCCAGCAGACTTAGCGGGAGCTACAATGAGCAGTTCTTC
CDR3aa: CASRLSGSYNEQFF

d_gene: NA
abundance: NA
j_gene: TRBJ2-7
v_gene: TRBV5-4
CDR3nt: TGTGCCAGCAGCCCAACGCTCGGAGCGTTCTACGAGCAGTACTTC
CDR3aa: CASSPTLGAFYEQYF

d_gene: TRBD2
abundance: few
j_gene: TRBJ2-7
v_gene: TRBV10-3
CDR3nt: TGTGCCATCAGTGGGAAACTAGCGGGGACCTACGAGCAGTACTTC
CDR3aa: CAISGKLAGTYEQYF

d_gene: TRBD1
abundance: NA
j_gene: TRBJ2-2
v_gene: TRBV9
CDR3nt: TGTGCCAGCAGCGTTAGGACAGGGGGGACCGGGGAGCTGTTTTTT
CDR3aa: CASSVRTGGTGELFF

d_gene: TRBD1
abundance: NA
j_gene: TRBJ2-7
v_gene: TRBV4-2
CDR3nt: TGTGCCAGCAGCCACTCCGGGACAGACTCCTACGAGCAGTACTTC
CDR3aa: CASSHSGTDSYEQYF

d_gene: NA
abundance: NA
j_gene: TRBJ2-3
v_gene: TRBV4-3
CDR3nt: TGCGCCAGCAGCCGGGAGATAGGCGCGGACACAGATACGCAGTATTTT
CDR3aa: CASSREIGADTDTQYF

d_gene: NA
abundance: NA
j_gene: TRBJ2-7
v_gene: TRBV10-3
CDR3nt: TGTGCCATCAGAGGGACGGCGGGAGAGCAGTACTTC
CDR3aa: CAIRGTAGEQYF

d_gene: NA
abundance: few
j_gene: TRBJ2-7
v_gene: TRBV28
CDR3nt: TGTGCCAGCAGTTACCCCTTAGCCATAGTAGCGTCCTACGAGCAGTACTTC
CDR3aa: CASSYPLAIVASYEQYF

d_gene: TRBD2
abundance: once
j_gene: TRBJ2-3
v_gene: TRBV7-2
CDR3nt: TGTGCCAGCAGCCAGGGACTAGCACCGGATACGCAGTATTTT
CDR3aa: CASSQGLAPDTQYF

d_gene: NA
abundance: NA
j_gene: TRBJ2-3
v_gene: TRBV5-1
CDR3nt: TGCGCCAGCAGCTTATTTCCGGCAGATACGCAGTATTTT
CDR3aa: CASSLFPADTQYF

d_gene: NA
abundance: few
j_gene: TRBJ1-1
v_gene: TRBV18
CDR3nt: TGTGCCAGCTTAGTCAGGAACCGTGAAGCTTTCTTT
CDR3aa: CASLVRNREAFF

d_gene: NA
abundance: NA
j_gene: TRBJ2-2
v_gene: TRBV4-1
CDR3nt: TGCGCCAGCAGCCATACTATGGGGCCCGGGGAGCTGTTTTTT
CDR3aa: CASSHTMGPGELFF

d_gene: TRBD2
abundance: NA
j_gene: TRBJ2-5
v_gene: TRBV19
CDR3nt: TGTGCCAGTAGTATACGGCTAGCGGGGGGAGAGACCCAGTACTTC
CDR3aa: CASSIRLAGGETQYF

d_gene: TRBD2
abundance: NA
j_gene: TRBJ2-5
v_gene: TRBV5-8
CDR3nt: TGTGCCAGCAGCCCCGGGACTAGCGGGAGAGGAGAGACCCAGTACTTC
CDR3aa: CASSPGTSGRGETQYF

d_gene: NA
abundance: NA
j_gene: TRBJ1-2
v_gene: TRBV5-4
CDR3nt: TGTGCCAGCAGCTTGGTAGCAGGGGATAACTATGGCTACACCTTC
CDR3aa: CASSLVAGDNYGYTF

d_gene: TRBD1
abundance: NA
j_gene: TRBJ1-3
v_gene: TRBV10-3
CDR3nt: TGTGCCATCAGTGAGGGACTTACAGGGGTAGCTACTGGAAACACCATATATTTT
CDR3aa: CAISEGLTGVATGNTIYF

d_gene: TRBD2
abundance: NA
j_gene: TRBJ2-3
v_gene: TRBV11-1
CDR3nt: TGTGCCAGCAGCCCCACTAGCGGGAGATCGGATACGCAGTATTTT
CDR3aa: CASSPTSGRSDTQYF